Below, 24 T cell receptor beta chains from the same sample are listed, as sequenced in a study of Tregs in tolerant kidney transplant recipients. These receptors are not linked to any known antigen. The repertoire was sequenced with immunoSEQ multiplex PCR; TCRdb's copy has only in-frame clones and lacks some. This table holds approximately 41,000 clones, just under 97% found once. Sequencing was carried out using Tregs from blood cultured with allogeneic cells. These receptors all come from a human donor in good health.

This chain connects TRBV18 to TRBJ2-5, with TRBD2 identical over 10 bases. CDR1 and CDR2 (germline): KGHSH, LQKENI. V gave up 2 bases and J gave up 5 bases; unmatched junction bases: 11. The CDR3 length is 17 residues. CDR3 amino acids: CASSPKLAGEVGETQYF. The CDR3 DNA follows: TGTGCCAGCTCACCAAAGCTAGCGGGAGAAGTCGGGGAGACCCAGTACTTC.

This clone was counted once. The V and J genes are TRBV5-4 and TRBJ2-7, with a weak D call TRBD2 (6 bases). Germline CDR1 SGHNT, CDR2 YYREEE (reference sequence). V dropped 2 bases and J dropped 4 bases, with 7 bases sitting between them. There are 12 residues in the CDR3. In DNA, the CDR3 is TGTGCCAGCAGCTTCGGGGGTTACGAGCAGTACTTC. It codes for CASSFGGYEQYF.

The genes are TRBV11-3 and TRBJ2-3; the match to TRBD2 covers 7 bases. The CDR3 has 15 amino acids. The ends lost 5 bases at V and 1 base at J; junction bases unmatched: 6. Germline values: CDR1 SGHNT, CDR2 YENEEA. CDR3 sequence (DNA): TGTGCCAGCAGCCCCCGACTAGCAGGCACAGATACGCAGTATTTT. This gives the protein CASSPRLAGTDTQYF.

V gene TRBV25-1 combines with J gene TRBJ2-1; 9 bases match TRBD2. V dropped 2 bases and J dropped 1; count of bases not matched to a gene: 3. The CDR3 is 16 amino acids. Per germline, CDR1 MGHDK and CDR2 SYGVNS. CDR3 in DNA: TGTGCCAGCAGTGAACTGACTAGCGGTTCCTACAATGAGCAGTTCTTC. It translates to CASSELTSGSYNEQFF.

This clone was observed a single time. V usage is TRBV5-4 and J usage is TRBJ2-7; TRBD2 aligns across 11 bases. The CDR3 totals 16 residues. Germline V gene sequence: CDR1 SGHNT, CDR2 YYREEE (reference sequence). V lost 3 bases to trimming and J lost 7 bases; unmatched junction nucleotides: 12. Here the CDR3 reads CASSSPTSGSSREQYF. The CDR3 region has the DNA TGTGCCAGCAGCTCTCCTACTAGCGGGAGTTCTCGGGAGCAGTACTTC.

This chain uses TRBV29-1 with TRBJ2-2; 9 bases agree with TRBD2. The V gene's germline CDR1 is SQVTM and CDR2 ANQGSEA. The CDR3 extends over 14 amino acids. After removal of 3 bases from V and 4 bases from J, the junction contained 3 bases not matched to a gene. CDR3 sequence reads: CSVDLAGSTGELFF. CDR3 nucleotides: TGCAGCGTTGACCTAGCGGGGTCCACCGGGGAGCTGTTTTTT.

The chain combines TRBV6-1 with TRBJ1-1, with 9 bases aligning to TRBD1. The CDR3 extends over 14 amino acids. Trimming removed 4 bases from V and 7 bases from J; junction bases left unmatched: 7. Germline V CDR1 and CDR2: MNHNS, SASEGT. CDR3 loop: CASSAQGAVGEAFF. For the CDR3, the DNA is TGTGCCAGCAGTGCACAGGGGGCTGTGGGTGAAGCTTTCTTT.

V is TRBV7-2 and J is TRBJ2-7; TRBD1 agrees at 9 bases. Germline trimming cut 0 bases from V and 2 bases from J; bases unmatched to any gene: 11. The germline V gene encodes CDR1 SGHTA and CDR2 FQGNSA. CDR3 length: 18 residues. The CDR3 sequence: CASSLARVGRTGAYEQYF. CDR3 sequence (DNA): TGTGCCAGCAGCTTAGCCCGGGTCGGAAGGACAGGGGCCTACGAGCAGTACTTC. The variable domain in full, with the rest retrieved from reference TRBV7-2 and TRBJ2-7, is GAGVSQSPSNKVTEKGKDVELRCDPISGHTALYWYRQSLGQGLEFLIYFQGNSAPDKSGLPSDRFSAERTGGSVSTLTIQRTQQEDSAVYLCASSLARVGRTGAYEQYFGPGTRLTVT.

A single count supports this clone. The chain employs TRBV6-6 and TRBJ1-2; no reliable D call. There are 14 residues in the CDR3. Deletions cut 6 bases from V and 4 bases from J, with 15 bases between. Germline V gene data show CDR1 as MNHNY and CDR2 as SVGAGI (reference sequence). As DNA, the CDR3 is TGTGCCAGCAGGAGGGATCAAACGGGCTATGGCTACACCTTC. As protein: CASRRDQTGYGYTF.

This clone was detected only once. The chain joins TRBV4-2 to TRBJ2-6; tentatively, D is TRBD2 (6 bases). V shed 4 bases and J shed 5 bases, with 18 bases lying between them. The CDR3 runs 17 residues. Germline CDR1 reads LGHNA; CDR2 reads YNFKEQ. CDR3 bases: TGTGCCAGCAGCCTAAATGCCAGGACTAAGAGGGCCAACGTCCTGACTTTC. It codes for CASSLNARTKRANVLTF.

Only one count was recorded for this clone. The chain carries TRBV18 and TRBJ2-2, with D uncertain. The CDR3 runs to 14 residues. V lost 2 bases and J 2 bases, leaving 6 bases between the germline ends. Germline V lookup: CDR1 KGHSH, CDR2 LQKENI. The CDR3 DNA reads as TGTGCCAGCTCACCAGGGGTCAACACCGGGGAGCTGTTTTTT. Translation: CASSPGVNTGELFF.

The V call is TRBV30, the J call TRBJ1-1; D unresolved. With 4 bases removed from V and 1 base from J, the gap between germline ends came to 16 bases. Looked up from germline, CDR1 is GTSNPN and CDR2 is SVGIG (reference sequence). CDR3 length: 15 amino acids. The chain's CDR3 is CAWTRTTTRNTEAFF. The CDR3, as DNA: TGTGCCTGGACCCGGACTACTACGAGGAACACTGAAGCTTTCTTT.

The rearrangement uses TRBV10-3 and TRBJ1-1, with no clear D. The V end was cut by 10 bases, the J end by 1 base, with 13 bases between. Germline V gene sequence: CDR1 ENHRY, CDR2 SYGVKD. The CDR3 spans 13 residues. CDR3 sequence reads: CATRYVGNTEAFF. CDR3 coding DNA: TGTGCCACCCGTTATGTAGGGAACACTGAAGCTTTCTTT.

The chain links TRBV10-3 to TRBJ2-7; D is uncertain. Germline CDR1 reads ENHRY; CDR2 reads SYGVKD. V dropped 8 bases and J dropped 2 bases, with 7 bases sitting between them. The CDR3 length is 11 residues. The CDR3 region is CAIGVTYEQYF. CDR3 bases: TGTGCCATCGGGGTCACCTACGAGCAGTACTTC.

The chain recombines TRBV6-6 with TRBJ2-4, with unresolved D. Trimming took 5 bases from V and 0 from J, leaving 8 bases between them. The V gene's germline CDR1 is MNHNY and CDR2 SVGAGI (reference sequence). This CDR3 has 14 amino acids. The CDR3: CASSPALAKNIQYF. DNA of the CDR3: TGTGCCAGCAGTCCGGCCTTAGCCAAAAACATTCAGTACTTC.

The V and J genes are TRBV28 and TRBJ1-5, with 7 bases identical to TRBD1. V trimming: 3 bases; J trimming: 3 bases; junction bases outside the gene matches: 5. Germline V lookup: CDR1 MDHEN, CDR2 SYDVKM. The CDR3 sequence is 15 residues long. The CDR3 region is CASSFPDRDNQPQHF. In nucleotides, the CDR3 is TGTGCCAGCAGTTTCCCTGACAGGGACAATCAGCCCCAGCATTTT.

The chain is built from TRBV10-2 and TRBJ2-7; D might be TRBD2 (6 bases). This CDR3 contains 13 residues. Trimming removed 1 base at V and 3 bases at J, with 7 bases between. Germline CDR1 and CDR2: WSHSY and SAAADI. The CDR3 here is CASSELGLYEQYF. The CDR3 DNA sequence: TGCGCCAGCAGTGAGTTGGGACTCTACGAGCAGTACTTC.

As for this clone: Other DNA sequences in this specimen translate into the identical CDR3. This sequence joins TRBV18 and TRBJ2-5; D call uncertain. V lost 3 bases and J 5 bases, leaving 4 bases between the germline ends. Germline V gene lookup returns CDR1 KGHSH and CDR2 LQKENI. The length of the CDR3 is 11 residues. The CDR3 DNA sequence: TGTGCCAGCTCACCGGGGGAGACCCAGTACTTC. This gives the protein CASSPGETQYF.

The chain has TRBV29-1 and TRBJ1-1; the D gene is possibly TRBD1 (5 bases). The ends were cut back, 4 bases at V and 2 bases at J, with 11 bases in the middle. CDR1 is SQVTM and CDR2 is ANQGSEA in the germline V gene. The CDR3 extends over 13 amino acids. The CDR3 DNA follows: TGCAGCGTTGTCCGGGGCGGTAACACTGAAGCTTTCTTT. Its protein is CSVVRGGNTEAFF.

The V call is TRBV18, the J call TRBJ1-2, with D unclear. Trimming removed 1 base at V and 3 bases at J, with 9 bases between. There are 14 residues in the CDR3. Germline assignment: CDR1 KGHSH and CDR2 LQKENI. CDR3 DNA: TGTGCCAGCTCACCACTCGGAGCCTACTATGGCTACACCTTC. This encodes CASSPLGAYYGYTF.

The chain carries TRBV7-9 and TRBJ1-1; TRBD1 agrees at 8 bases. The J segment lost 3 bases and the V segment lost 3 bases, leaving 6 bases of the junction unmatched. Germline V gene sequence: CDR1 SEHNR, CDR2 FQNEAQ (reference sequence). The CDR3 loop spans 15 amino acids. The CDR3 loop reads CASSLKTTGDTEAFF. The CDR3 DNA reads TGTGCCAGCAGCTTGAAGACGACAGGGGACACTGAAGCTTTCTTT. The variable domain in full, with the rest retrieved from reference TRBV7-9 and TRBJ1-1, is DTGVSQNPRHKITKRGQNVTFRCDPISEHNRLYWYRQTLGQGPEFLTYFQNEAQLEKSRLLSDRFSAERPKGSFSTLEIQRTEQGDSAMYLCASSLKTTGDTEAFFGQGTRLTVV.

The chain is built from TRBV28 and TRBJ1-6; a possible D gene is TRBD1 (5 bases). CDR3 length: 15 residues. The V gene lost 5 bases and the J gene lost 6 bases, with 14 bases spanning the gap. CDR1 and CDR2 (germline): MDHEN, SYDVKM. This chain's CDR3 is CASSPAEGVNSPLHF. CDR3 DNA: TGTGCCAGCAGTCCGGCGGAAGGGGTTAATTCACCCCTCCACTTT.

The chain employs TRBV5-5 and TRBJ2-7; 10 nucleotides align to TRBD1. Trimming at V came to 4 bases and at J to 1 base, leaving 5 bases not matched to a gene. The germline gives CDR1 SGHKS, CDR2 YYEKEE (reference sequence). CDR3 length: 15 residues. Here the CDR3 reads CASSPGTGVSYEQYF. CDR3 DNA sequence: TGTGCCAGCAGCCCCGGGACAGGGGTATCCTACGAGCAGTACTTC.

This clone was seen once. The chain is built from TRBV25-1 and TRBJ1-2, with 7 bases identical to TRBD1. The CDR3 is 15 residues long. Germline trimming cut 1 base from V and 4 bases from J; bases unmatched to any gene: 6. The germline gives CDR1 MGHDK, CDR2 SYGVNS. This CDR3 is CASSEFGRGSYGYTF. DNA of the CDR3: TGTGCCAGCAGTGAATTTGGCAGGGGGTCCTATGGCTACACCTTC.